Listed below are T cell receptor beta chains from one sample, sequenced in a study of regulatory T cells in long-lasting Graves disease. TCRdb re-analysed the multiplex PCR reads in MiXCR, keeping a single row per CDR3 protein. Of a few hundred thousand distinct CDR3 sequences in the sample, approximately 10% are singletons; the top ten hold about 20%. This same sample was also part of a study on T cells in Graves' hyperthyroidism and ophthalmopathy.

The specimen comprised peripheral blood mononuclear cells (PBMCs), sampled at new diagnosis, from a patient treated with antithyroid drugs. The receptors stem from a woman aged 18-29 years with Graves disease. The CDR3 runs from the conserved cysteine through the conserved F or W. D genes are given only for firm matches. Clone sizes are given selectively: once, few, many, or a class where the clone is expanded.

abundance: many; j_gene: TRBJ2-7; v_gene: TRBV28; d_gene: .; CDR3aa: CASIEKNPGYEQYF; CDR3nt: TGTGCCAGCATTGAGAAAAACCCTGGGTACGAGCAGTACTTC
abundance: .; j_gene: TRBJ1-3; v_gene: TRBV7-3; d_gene: TRBD1; CDR3aa: CACSPGTGGNTIYF; CDR3nt: TGTGCCTGCAGCCCCGGGACAGGTGGAAACACCATATATTTT
abundance: few; j_gene: TRBJ2-2; v_gene: TRBV7-3; d_gene: .; CDR3aa: CASSFGPQGTGELSF; CDR3nt: TGTGCCAGCAGCTTCGGCCCCCAAGGGACCGGGGAGCTGTCTTTT
abundance: .; j_gene: TRBJ2-1; v_gene: TRBV24-1; d_gene: .; CDR3aa: CATSEGRLGQFF; CDR3nt: TGTGCCACCAGTGAGGGGCGACTAGGGCAGTTCTTC
abundance: few; j_gene: TRBJ2-6; v_gene: TRBV5-1; d_gene: .; CDR3aa: CASSAGTGRGRNSGANVLTF; CDR3nt: TGCGCCAGCAGCGCGGGGACCGGGCGGGGACGCAACTCTGGGGCCAACGTCCTGACTTTC
abundance: many; j_gene: TRBJ1-3; v_gene: TRBV12-3/TRBV12-4; d_gene: .; CDR3aa: CASRTGAGNTIYF; CDR3nt: TGTGCCAGCAGGACCGGGGCTGGAAACACCATATATTTT
abundance: few; j_gene: TRBJ2-6; v_gene: TRBV6-1; d_gene: TRBD1; CDR3aa: CATLDRGRIISGANVLTF; CDR3nt: TGTGCCACCTTAGACAGGGGACGCATTATCTCTGGGGCCAACGTCCTGACTTTC
abundance: few; j_gene: TRBJ2-1; v_gene: TRBV5-1; d_gene: TRBD2; CDR3aa: CASSRGGPGLAGVRSYNEQFF; CDR3nt: TGCGCCAGCAGCAGGGGAGGTCCGGGTTTAGCGGGAGTGCGCTCCTACAATGAGCAGTTCTTC
abundance: many; j_gene: TRBJ1-1; v_gene: TRBV24-1; d_gene: .; CDR3aa: CATRRQENTEAFF; CDR3nt: TGTGCCACCAGAAGACAGGAGAACACTGAAGCTTTCTTT
abundance: many; j_gene: TRBJ2-5; v_gene: TRBV2; d_gene: .; CDR3aa: CASSPLGPLETQYF; CDR3nt: TGTGCCAGCAGCCCCCTGGGCCCCCTAGAGACCCAGTACTTC
abundance: many; j_gene: TRBJ2-5; v_gene: TRBV9; d_gene: .; CDR3aa: CASSVLAGETQYF; CDR3nt: TGTGCCAGCAGCGTACTAGCCGGAGAGACCCAGTACTTC
abundance: few; j_gene: TRBJ2-5; v_gene: TRBV15; d_gene: .; CDR3aa: CATSSLGQETQYF; CDR3nt: TGTGCCACCAGCTCTCTTGGACAAGAGACCCAGTACTTC
abundance: many; j_gene: TRBJ2-1; v_gene: TRBV7-3; d_gene: TRBD1; CDR3aa: CASSLTSGQGRNEQFF; CDR3nt: TGTGCTAGCAGCTTAACAAGCGGACAGGGAAGAAATGAGCAGTTCTTC
abundance: many; j_gene: TRBJ2-5; v_gene: TRBV6-1; d_gene: TRBD2; CDR3aa: CASSWTSGRFGETQYF; CDR3nt: TGTGCCAGCAGCTGGACTAGCGGGAGATTTGGGGAGACCCAGTACTTC
abundance: .; j_gene: TRBJ2-3; v_gene: TRBV11-3; d_gene: .; CDR3aa: CASSYGWMDTQYF; CDR3nt: TGTGCCAGCAGCTATGGCTGGATGGATACGCAGTATTTT
abundance: .; j_gene: TRBJ2-6; v_gene: TRBV15; d_gene: TRBD1; CDR3aa: CATSRGAGTVTSGANVLTF; CDR3nt: TGTGCCACCAGCAGAGGTGCCGGGACAGTAACTTCTGGGGCCAACGTCCTGACTTTC
abundance: many; j_gene: TRBJ2-1; v_gene: TRBV12-3/TRBV12-4; d_gene: TRBD1; CDR3aa: CASSPHRDRGYNEQFF; CDR3nt: TGTGCCAGCAGTCCGCACCGGGACAGGGGATACAATGAGCAGTTCTTC
abundance: few; j_gene: TRBJ2-2; v_gene: TRBV27; d_gene: .; CDR3aa: CASSLFTWTGELFF; CDR3nt: TGTGCCAGCAGTTTATTTACATGGACCGGGGAGCTGTTTTTT
abundance: many; j_gene: TRBJ2-1; v_gene: TRBV7-2; d_gene: .; CDR3aa: CASSVFGGEQFF; CDR3nt: TGTGCCAGCAGCGTCTTCGGAGGTGAGCAGTTCTTC
abundance: many; j_gene: TRBJ1-2; v_gene: TRBV7-2; d_gene: .; CDR3aa: CASRVTLDNYGYTF; CDR3nt: TGTGCCAGCAGGGTGACACTAGACAACTATGGCTACACCTTC
abundance: few; j_gene: TRBJ1-2; v_gene: TRBV5-1; d_gene: TRBD1; CDR3aa: CASRPGQVGYGYTF; CDR3nt: TGCGCCAGCAGGCCGGGACAGGTGGGGTATGGCTACACCTTC
abundance: many; j_gene: TRBJ2-1; v_gene: TRBV12-3/TRBV12-4; d_gene: TRBD1; CDR3aa: CASSPGQGSYNEQFF; CDR3nt: TGTGCCAGCAGCCCAGGACAGGGCTCCTACAATGAGCAGTTCTTC
abundance: few; j_gene: TRBJ2-5; v_gene: TRBV5-1; d_gene: .; CDR3aa: CASSLAWYGRETQYF; CDR3nt: TGCGCCAGCAGCTTGGCCTGGTACGGCCGGGAGACCCAGTACTTC
abundance: many; j_gene: TRBJ1-2; v_gene: TRBV12-3/TRBV12-4; d_gene: .; CDR3aa: CASSFRVRYSQGYGYTF; CDR3nt: TGTGCCAGCAGTTTTCGGGTTCGTTACAGTCAGGGCTATGGCTACACCTTC
abundance: many; j_gene: TRBJ1-2; v_gene: TRBV11-2; d_gene: .; CDR3aa: CASSLLFRDPGGYTF; CDR3nt: TGTGCCAGCAGCTTACTTTTCCGGGACCCTGGCGGCTACACCTTC
abundance: many; j_gene: TRBJ2-7; v_gene: TRBV6-1; d_gene: .; CDR3aa: CASTLVGHSYEQYF; CDR3nt: TGTGCCAGCACTCTGGTAGGGCACTCCTACGAGCAGTACTTC
abundance: .; j_gene: TRBJ2-1; v_gene: TRBV11-2; d_gene: .; CDR3aa: CASSRASNEQSF; CDR3nt: TGTGCCAGCAGCCGAGCTAGTAATGAGCAGTCCTTC
abundance: many; j_gene: TRBJ2-3; v_gene: TRBV12-3/TRBV12-4; d_gene: TRBD2; CDR3aa: CASSVAPGGTDTQYF; CDR3nt: TGTGCCAGCAGCGTAGCGCCCGGGGGGACAGATACGCAGTATTTT
abundance: many; j_gene: TRBJ2-1; v_gene: TRBV7-2; d_gene: TRBD2; CDR3aa: CASSSGLAGKRKQFF; CDR3nt: TGTGCCAGCAGCTCAGGACTAGCGGGGAAAAGGAAGCAGTTCTTC
abundance: many; j_gene: TRBJ1-5; v_gene: TRBV28; d_gene: .; CDR3aa: CASLDREDQPQHF; CDR3nt: TGTGCCAGCCTGGATCGGGAGGATCAGCCCCAGCATTTT
abundance: many; j_gene: TRBJ1-1; v_gene: TRBV10-3; d_gene: TRBD1; CDR3aa: CAIKPGQGANTEAFF; CDR3nt: TGTGCCATCAAACCGGGACAGGGGGCGAACACTGAAGCTTTCTTT
abundance: many; j_gene: TRBJ1-1; v_gene: TRBV7-9; d_gene: .; CDR3aa: CASSLAPQLGGRYTEAFF; CDR3nt: TGTGCCAGCAGCTTAGCACCCCAACTGGGAGGTCGGTACACTGAAGCTTTCTTT
abundance: many; j_gene: TRBJ1-3; v_gene: TRBV6-2/TRBV6-3; d_gene: .; CDR3aa: CASSYSKTRYGTGNTIYF; CDR3nt: TGTGCCAGCAGTTACTCGAAGACTAGATACGGAACTGGAAACACCATATATTTT
abundance: .; j_gene: TRBJ2-5; v_gene: TRBV5-4; d_gene: TRBD1; CDR3aa: CASRQGYQETQYF; CDR3nt: TGTGCCAGTCGACAGGGGTACCAAGAGACCCAGTACTTC
abundance: .; j_gene: TRBJ1-5; v_gene: TRBV5-5; d_gene: .; CDR3aa: CASSLAAGRQPQHF; CDR3nt: TGTGCCAGCAGCTTGGCCGCAGGCCGGCAGCCCCAGCATTTT
abundance: .; j_gene: TRBJ2-1; v_gene: TRBV20-1; d_gene: TRBD2; CDR3aa: CSAKPLSGGLVYEQFF; CDR3nt: TGCAGTGCTAAACCCTTGTCGGGAGGGCTGGTCTATGAGCAGTTCTTC
abundance: many; j_gene: TRBJ1-1; v_gene: TRBV27; d_gene: .; CDR3aa: CASSPLRLARTEAFF; CDR3nt: TGTGCCAGCAGTCCACTACGATTGGCCAGGACTGAAGCTTTCTTT
abundance: .; j_gene: TRBJ2-1; v_gene: TRBV6-2/TRBV6-3; d_gene: TRBD1; CDR3aa: CASRSDRGSSYNEQFF; CDR3nt: TGTGCCAGCAGGTCGGACAGGGGGAGCTCCTACAATGAGCAGTTCTTC
abundance: few; j_gene: TRBJ1-2; v_gene: TRBV19; d_gene: .; CDR3aa: CASSQGPSPYGYTF; CDR3nt: TGTGCCAGTAGTCAAGGTCCGTCGCCTTATGGCTACACCTTC
abundance: .; j_gene: TRBJ1-2; v_gene: TRBV2; d_gene: .; CDR3aa: CASRGRAIYGYTF; CDR3nt: TGTGCCAGCAGGGGCAGGGCTATTTATGGCTACACCTTC
abundance: few; j_gene: TRBJ2-3; v_gene: TRBV20-1; d_gene: .; CDR3aa: CSARGGTDTQYF; CDR3nt: TGCAGTGCTAGGGGGGGCACAGATACGCAGTATTTT
abundance: .; j_gene: TRBJ2-2; v_gene: TRBV2; d_gene: .; CDR3aa: CASSEVRGNTGELFF; CDR3nt: TGTGCCAGCAGTGAAGTCAGGGGGAACACCGGGGAGCTGTTTTTT
abundance: few; j_gene: TRBJ2-2; v_gene: TRBV5-1; d_gene: TRBD2; CDR3aa: CASSPGTSVDAGELFF; CDR3nt: TGCGCCAGCAGCCCTGGGACTAGCGTTGATGCCGGGGAGCTGTTTTTT
abundance: many; j_gene: TRBJ2-1; v_gene: TRBV19; d_gene: TRBD1; CDR3aa: CASSHGQGYYNEQFF; CDR3nt: TGTGCCAGTAGCCATGGACAGGGTTACTACAATGAGCAGTTCTTC
abundance: many; j_gene: TRBJ2-1; v_gene: TRBV7-3; d_gene: .; CDR3aa: CASSSSGTPNEQFF; CDR3nt: TGTGCCAGCAGCTCCTCCGGGACCCCTAATGAGCAGTTCTTC
abundance: many; j_gene: TRBJ1-4; v_gene: TRBV2; d_gene: .; CDR3aa: CASSELPVGNEKLFF; CDR3nt: TGTGCCAGCAGTGAACTTCCAGTTGGTAATGAAAAACTGTTTTTT
abundance: few; j_gene: TRBJ2-1; v_gene: TRBV5-4; d_gene: TRBD2; CDR3aa: CASSLVAASGYNEQFF; CDR3nt: TGTGCCAGCAGCTTGGTTGCGGCTAGCGGGTACAATGAGCAGTTCTTC
abundance: many; j_gene: TRBJ2-2; v_gene: TRBV20-1; d_gene: .; CDR3aa: CSARDHGLSTGELFF; CDR3nt: TGCAGTGCTAGAGATCACGGTTTGAGCACCGGGGAGCTGTTTTTT
abundance: many; j_gene: TRBJ2-1; v_gene: TRBV20-1; d_gene: .; CDR3aa: CSAFRWDEQFF; CDR3nt: TGCAGTGCTTTCCGTTGGGATGAGCAGTTCTTC
abundance: many; j_gene: TRBJ2-1; v_gene: TRBV7-2; d_gene: .; CDR3aa: CASSSRGSEQSF; CDR3nt: TGTGCCAGCAGCTCTAGGGGGTCTGAGCAGTCCTTC
abundance: many; j_gene: TRBJ2-7; v_gene: TRBV11-2; d_gene: .; CDR3aa: CASSLGGQVYEQYF; CDR3nt: TGTGCCAGCAGCCTTGGGGGGCAGGTCTACGAGCAGTACTTC